The 9 T cell receptor beta chains reported below all come from one sample, sequenced in a study of OX40 agonist ivuxolimab in advanced cancers. Libraries were prepared by immunoSEQ multiplex PCR; TCRdb keeps only in-frame clonotypes and omits some of them. The table records fewer than 90,000 clones, 65% to 90% of them present only once. The sequencing here drew on CD4+ or CD8+ T cells sorted from blood, taken in a trial of the OX40 agonist ivuxolimab. Receptor source: an adult with an advanced solid tumor such as melanoma, head and neck, liver or kidney cancer.

This sequence joins TRBV23-1 and TRBJ1-2; 8 bases match TRBD1. Being an ORF, TRBV23-1 has a function that is uncertain. V lost 2 bases to trimming and J lost 6 bases; unmatched junction nucleotides: 8. CDR3 size: 15 residues. CDR3 DNA: TGCGCCAGCAGTCAACGGGAGACAGGGGAACATGGCTACACCTTC. Amino acid sequence: CASSQRETGEHGYTF.

The J gene is TRBJ2-1, the V gene TRBV28; 7 bases fit TRBD2. Germline-derived CDR1 and CDR2 are MDHEN and SYDVKM. CDR3 length: 13 amino acids. Losses at the gene ends were 3 bases for V and 9 bases for J; bases not matched to a gene: 5. In nucleotides, the CDR3 is TGTGCCAGCAGTTTGGCGGGAGTGGGTGAGCAGTTCTTC. As protein: CASSLAGVGEQFF.

Comments on this clone: In the same sample, other DNA sequences code for this CDR3. The CDR3 region is CASSQERGAGQPQHF. The CDR3 DNA sequence: TGCGCCAGCAGCCAAGAGCGGGGAGCCGGGCAGCCCCAGCATTTT. This chain links TRBV4-1 with TRBJ1-5, with D unresolved. Deletions cut 0 bases from V and 7 bases from J, with 13 bases between. The V gene's germline CDR1 is MGHRA and CDR2 YSYEKL. This CDR3 is 15 amino acids long.

V gene TRBV25-1 combines with J gene TRBJ1-1; D possibly corresponds to TRBD1 (5 bases). The V gene's germline CDR1 is MGHDK and CDR2 SYGVNS. CDR3 length equals 13 residues. V gave up 0 bases and J gave up 6 bases, with 8 bases separating them. CDR3 in amino acids: CASSEYTGAEAFF. For the CDR3, the DNA is TGTGCCAGCAGTGAATATACGGGGGCTGAAGCTTTCTTT.

This clone was recorded once. The chain recombines TRBV6-5 with TRBJ2-7; D perhaps matches TRBD2 (6 bases). The CDR3 runs 13 residues. From germline, CDR1 is MNHEY and CDR2 SVGAGI. Trimming removed 5 bases from V and 3 bases from J, with 11 bases in between. CDR3 in DNA: TGTGCCAGCAGTGCGCGGGGCTACTACGAGCAGTACTTC. It encodes CASSARGYYEQYF.

The chain carries TRBV14 and TRBJ2-3, with TRBD2 matching 11 bases. Trimming at V came to 6 bases and at J to 0 bases, leaving 17 bases not matched to a gene. Germline V lookup: CDR1 SGHDN, CDR2 FVKESK. The CDR3 has 20 residues. In DNA form, the CDR3 reads TGTGCCAGCAGTCAAAGATCCACAACTAGCGGGAGCCTCAGCACAGATACGCAGTATTTT. Amino acids: CASSQRSTTSGSLSTDTQYF. The variable domain in full, with the rest retrieved from reference TRBV14 and TRBJ2-3, is EAGVTQFPSHSVIEKGQTVTLRCDPISGHDNLYWYRRVMGKEIKFLLHFVKESKQDESGMPNNRFLAERTGGTYSTLKVQPAELEDSGVYFCASSQRSTTSGSLSTDTQYFGPGTRLTVL.

This clone was counted a single time. The rearrangement links TRBV28 to TRBJ1-1; unclear D gene. Germline V gene lookup returns CDR1 MDHEN and CDR2 SYDVKM. This CDR3 spans 12 amino acids. V was cut by 4 bases and J by 3 bases, with 6 bases left in between. The DNA of the CDR3 is TGTGCCAGCAGTTGGAGGGACACTGAAGCTTTCTTT. Residues: CASSWRDTEAFF.

J is TRBJ2-5 and V is TRBV30, with D perhaps TRBD2 (5 bases). The V end was cut by 2 bases, the J end by 4 bases, with 11 bases between. The CDR3 loop spans 13 amino acids. Per the germline V gene, CDR1 is GTSNPN and CDR2 is SVGIG (reference sequence). CDR3 protein: CAWSRASSETQYF. The CDR3 DNA is TGTGCCTGGAGTCGTGCTAGCTCAGAGACCCAGTACTTC.

The sample holds one count of this clone. The chain combines TRBV19 with TRBJ2-5; D tentatively fits TRBD1 or TRBD2 (6 bases each). CDR3 length: 15 residues. Germline lookup yields CDR1 LNHDA and CDR2 SQIVND (reference sequence). Deletions cut 3 bases from V and 7 bases from J, with 18 bases between. The CDR3 loop reads CASSIDQGGAGTQYF. In nucleotides, the CDR3 is TGTGCCAGTAGTATCGACCAAGGGGGAGCGGGGACCCAGTACTTC.